One sample yielded the 12 T cell receptor beta chains listed below, sequenced in a study of blood T cell repertoires in COVID-19. Sequencing used immunoSEQ multiplex PCR; TCRdb keeps in-frame clones, though not all of them. Among hundreds of thousands of clones listed, around 86% were seen once. Material for sequencing was PBMCs or T cells enriched from blood (not recorded which). The origin of the receptors is a woman aged 45-60 years who had recovered from COVID-19.

V usage is TRBV6-5 and J usage is TRBJ1-5; 10 positions match TRBD1. Germline CDR1 and CDR2: MNHEY and SVGAGI. This CDR3 spans 15 amino acids. Trimming took 6 bases from V and 2 from J; bases not matched to a gene: 4. The CDR3 spells CASSRTGGGNQPQHF. CDR3 nucleotides: TGTGCCAGCAGCCGGACAGGGGGAGGCAATCAGCCCCAGCATTTT.

V usage is TRBV11-3 and J usage is TRBJ1-1, with unresolved D. The length of the CDR3 is 13 residues. With 5 bases removed from V and 8 bases from J, the gap between germline ends came to 15 bases. The germline gives CDR1 SGHNT, CDR2 YENEEA. CDR3 in amino acids: CASSEIESEEAFF. The CDR3 coding sequence is TGTGCCAGCAGCGAAATTGAGTCGGAGGAAGCTTTCTTT. The full variable domain, completed using reference TRBV11-3 and TRBJ1-1, is EAGVVQSPRYKIIEKKQPVAFWCNPISGHNTLYWYLQNLGQGPELLIRYENEEAVDDSQLPKDRFSAERLKGVDSTLKIQPAELGDSAVYLCASSEIESEEAFFGQGTRLTVV.

This chain links TRBV21-1 with TRBJ2-1; the tabulated D call, TRBD1, remains unverified against the DNA. TRBV21-1 is a pseudogene locus. The CDR3 sequence is 19 residues long. The CDR3 is CASSKWGLSRQCSYNEQFF. CDR3 nucleotides: TGTGCCAGCAGCAAATGGGGGCTTAGTAGACAGTGCTCCTACAATGAGCAGTTCTTC.

This chain links TRBV24-1 with TRBJ2-5; a weak D match, TRBD2 (6 bases). Per germline, CDR1 KGHDR and CDR2 SFDVKD. The CDR3 is 16 residues long. Trimming pared 1 base from V and 1 base from J, leaving 12 bases between. This CDR3 reads CATSDFGRGFQETQYF. CDR3 in DNA: TGTGCCACCAGTGATTTTGGGCGGGGATTCCAAGAGACCCAGTACTTC.

This clone showed up just once. V gene TRBV2 combines with J gene TRBJ2-7, with D possibly TRBD1 on 5 matching bases. The V end was cut by 10 bases, the J end by 2 bases, with 18 bases between. This CDR3 spans 14 amino acids. The V gene's germline CDR1 is SNHLY and CDR2 FYNNEI. The CDR3: CATNLGQGTYEQYF. CDR3 sequence (DNA): TGTGCCACCAACTTAGGCCAGGGAACCTACGAGCAGTACTTC.

This clone showed up just a few times. The V and J genes are TRBV5-8 and TRBJ1-5; the D is unclear. CDR1 and CDR2 (germline): SGHTS, YDEGEE. Trimming removed 0 bases from V and 0 bases from J, with 7 bases in between. The CDR3 has 15 amino acids. CDR3 protein: CASSLGQYSNQPQHF. The DNA of the CDR3 is TGTGCCAGCAGCTTGGGCCAGTATAGCAATCAGCCCCAGCATTTT.

V is TRBV27 and J is TRBJ2-5; D perhaps matches TRBD1 (6 bases). Trimming cost V 5 bases and J 1 base, with 14 bases left between them. The CDR3 spans 15 residues. The germline CDR1 and CDR2 sequences are MNHEY and SMNVEV (reference sequence). CDR3 coding DNA: TGTGCCAGCAGTCCGACTCGGACAGTCCAAGAGACCCAGTACTTC. It encodes CASSPTRTVQETQYF.

With regard to this clone: The same CDR3 is also encoded by other DNA sequences in this sample. The CDR3: CASSVGQGNTEAFF. DNA for the CDR3: TGTGCCAGCAGCGTCGGACAGGGGAACACTGAAGCTTTCTTT. The chain joins TRBV9 to TRBJ1-1, with TRBD1 identical over 8 bases. Germline CDR1 and CDR2: SGDLS and YYNGEE. The CDR3 loop spans 14 amino acids. V was pared by 2 bases and J by 1 base, with 1 base of the junction left unmatched.

This sequence joins TRBV7-9 and TRBJ1-2, with 9 bases identical to TRBD1. Germline loops: CDR1 SEHNR, CDR2 FQNEAQ (reference sequence). The CDR3 sequence is 14 residues long. V trimming: 2 bases; J trimming: 8 bases; junction bases outside the gene matches: 6. The CDR3 sequence is CASSLPGTGNGYTF. DNA for the CDR3: TGTGCCAGCAGCTTACCCGGGACAGGGAACGGCTACACCTTC.

The chain uses TRBV7-9 and TRBJ2-1; D is unresolved. The CDR3 spans 12 residues. Trimming took 0 bases from V and 10 from J, leaving 7 bases between them. Per the germline V gene, CDR1 is SEHNR and CDR2 is FQNEAQ (reference sequence). CDR3 residues: CASSLAFTEQFF. CDR3 in DNA: TGTGCCAGCAGCTTAGCGTTTACAGAGCAGTTCTTC.

As to this clone: One end of the junction is discordant with germline, which a read error may explain. The V and J genes are TRBV5-1 and TRBJ2-7; TRBD1 matches 7 bases. The CDR3 is 14 amino acids. Looked up from germline, CDR1 is SGHRS and CDR2 is YFSETQ. CDR3 protein: CVSSSGTAVYEQYF. The CDR3 nucleotides are TGCGTCAGCAGCTCAGGGACAGCCGTCTACGAGCAGTACTTC.

The chain joins TRBV3-1 (or the pseudogene TRBV3-2) to TRBJ2-1; possible D gene TRBD2, 5 bases. Trimming took 1 base from V and 7 from J, leaving 14 bases between them. Germline CDR1 is LGHDT and CDR2 is YNNKEL (reference sequence). The length of the CDR3 is 15 residues. DNA for the CDR3: TGTGCCAGCAGCCAAGCCCAGCGGAACACAAATGAGCAGTTCTTC. The encoded protein is CASSQAQRNTNEQFF.